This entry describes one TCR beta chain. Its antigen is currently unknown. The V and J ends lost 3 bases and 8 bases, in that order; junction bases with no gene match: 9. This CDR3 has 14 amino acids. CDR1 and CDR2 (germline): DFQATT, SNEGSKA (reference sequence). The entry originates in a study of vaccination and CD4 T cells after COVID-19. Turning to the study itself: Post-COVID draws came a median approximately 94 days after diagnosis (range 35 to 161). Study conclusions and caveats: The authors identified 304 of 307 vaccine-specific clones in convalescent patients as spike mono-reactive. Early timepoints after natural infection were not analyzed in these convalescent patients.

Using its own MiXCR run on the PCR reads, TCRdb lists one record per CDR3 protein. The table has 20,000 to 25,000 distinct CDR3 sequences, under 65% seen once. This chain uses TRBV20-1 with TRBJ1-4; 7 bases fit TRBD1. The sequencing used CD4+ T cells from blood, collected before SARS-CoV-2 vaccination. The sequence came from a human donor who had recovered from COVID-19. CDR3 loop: CSARIRTGLEKLFF. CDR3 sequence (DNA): TGCAGTGCTAGGATAAGGACAGGTTTAGAAAAACTGTTTTTT.